The clone carrying this T cell receptor beta chain was seen more than once but under ten times. The antigen is undetermined. This sample was taken from a study of T cell repertoires in cytomegalovirus infection. Looking at the study overall: CMV epitopes used comprised recently identified HLA-C-restricted ones and well-studied HLA-B-restricted ones. Indicated by public TCR beta signatures were CMV infection and matching HLA type.

Whole-study results and caveats: Predominance within the ex vivo response was attributable to HLA-C-restricted CMV-specific TCR beta clonotypes. Carriage of CMV together with the relevant HLA was identifiable through cumulative public TCR beta family frequency.

Trimming took 2 bases from V and 5 from J; bases not matched to a gene: 13. Germline assignment: CDR1 MGHDK and CDR2 SYGVNS. This CDR3 region has 18 residues. TCRdb independently ran MiXCR on the reads; one entry per CDR3 protein. This table holds 900,000 to 950,000 distinct CDR3 sequences, 25% to 40% found once. Sequences were derived from cultured CD8+ T cells from PBMCs, sampled from culture after CMV antigen stimulation. The sequence derives from a human donor in good health (CMV status not recorded). Some clones in this sample may be carry-over from other donors' samples. V and J are TRBV25-1 and TRBJ2-2; 8 bases line up with TRBD2. DNA for the CDR3: TGTGCCAGCAGTGAAGAATCCCTCGGGGGGGGGTTTACCGGGGAGCTGTTTTTT. This encodes CASSEESLGGGFTGELFF.